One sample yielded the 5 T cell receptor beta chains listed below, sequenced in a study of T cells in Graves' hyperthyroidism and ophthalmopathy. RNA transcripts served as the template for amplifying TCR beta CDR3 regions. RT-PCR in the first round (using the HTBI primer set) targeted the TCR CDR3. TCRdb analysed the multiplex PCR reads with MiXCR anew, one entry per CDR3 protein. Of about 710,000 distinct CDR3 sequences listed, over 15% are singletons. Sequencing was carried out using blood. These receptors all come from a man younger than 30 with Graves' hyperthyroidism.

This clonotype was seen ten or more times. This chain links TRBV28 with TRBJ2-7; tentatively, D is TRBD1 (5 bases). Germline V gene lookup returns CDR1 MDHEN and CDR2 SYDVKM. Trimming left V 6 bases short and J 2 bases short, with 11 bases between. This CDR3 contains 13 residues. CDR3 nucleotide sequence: TGTGCCAGCAGGCCGACAGCCACCTACGAGCAGTACTTC. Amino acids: CASRPTATYEQYF.

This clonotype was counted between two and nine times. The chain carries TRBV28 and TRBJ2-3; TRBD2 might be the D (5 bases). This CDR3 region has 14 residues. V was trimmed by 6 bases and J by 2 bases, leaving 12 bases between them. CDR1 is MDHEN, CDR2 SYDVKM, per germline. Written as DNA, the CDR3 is TGTGCCAGCAGCCTGAACGACTACACAGATACGCAGTATTTT. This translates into CASSLNDYTDTQYF. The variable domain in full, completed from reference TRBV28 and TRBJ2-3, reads DVKVTQSSRYLVKRTGEKVFLECVQDMDHENMFWYRQDPGLGLRLIYFSYDVKMKEKGDIPEGYSVSREKKERFSLILESASTNQTSMYLCASSLNDYTDTQYFGPGTRLTVL.

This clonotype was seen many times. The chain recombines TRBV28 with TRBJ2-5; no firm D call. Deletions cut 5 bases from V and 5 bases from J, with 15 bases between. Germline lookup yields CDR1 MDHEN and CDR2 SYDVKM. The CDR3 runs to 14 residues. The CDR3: CASSLSGFGETQYF. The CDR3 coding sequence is TGTGCCAGCAGTCTGTCAGGTTTCGGGGAGACCCAGTACTTC.

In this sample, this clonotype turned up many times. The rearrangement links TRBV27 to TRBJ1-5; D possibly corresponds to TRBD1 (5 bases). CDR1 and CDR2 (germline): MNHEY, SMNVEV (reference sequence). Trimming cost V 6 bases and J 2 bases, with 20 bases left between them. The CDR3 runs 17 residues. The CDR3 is CASRRTGTSSGNQPQHF. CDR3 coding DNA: TGTGCCAGCAGACGGACGGGGACCTCCTCGGGCAATCAGCCCCAGCATTTT.

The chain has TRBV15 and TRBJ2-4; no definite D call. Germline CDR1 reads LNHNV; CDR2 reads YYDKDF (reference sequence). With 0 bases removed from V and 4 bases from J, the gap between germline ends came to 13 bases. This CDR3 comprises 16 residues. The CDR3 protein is CATSREAATLKNIQYF. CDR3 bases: TGTGCCACCAGCAGAGAGGCGGCTACCTTAAAAAACATTCAGTACTTC.